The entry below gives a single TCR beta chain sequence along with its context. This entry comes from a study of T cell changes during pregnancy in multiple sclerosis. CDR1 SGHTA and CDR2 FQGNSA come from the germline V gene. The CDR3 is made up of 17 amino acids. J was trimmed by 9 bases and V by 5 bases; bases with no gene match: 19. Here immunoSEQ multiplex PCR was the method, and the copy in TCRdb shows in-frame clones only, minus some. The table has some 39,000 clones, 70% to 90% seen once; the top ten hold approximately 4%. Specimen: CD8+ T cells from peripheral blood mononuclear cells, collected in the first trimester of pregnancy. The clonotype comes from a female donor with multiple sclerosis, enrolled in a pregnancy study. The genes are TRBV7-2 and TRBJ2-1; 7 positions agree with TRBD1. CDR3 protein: CASSLPPQGPFVGEQFF. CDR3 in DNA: TGTGCCAGCAGCCTCCCCCCACAGGGGCCCTTCGTCGGTGAGCAGTTCTTC.